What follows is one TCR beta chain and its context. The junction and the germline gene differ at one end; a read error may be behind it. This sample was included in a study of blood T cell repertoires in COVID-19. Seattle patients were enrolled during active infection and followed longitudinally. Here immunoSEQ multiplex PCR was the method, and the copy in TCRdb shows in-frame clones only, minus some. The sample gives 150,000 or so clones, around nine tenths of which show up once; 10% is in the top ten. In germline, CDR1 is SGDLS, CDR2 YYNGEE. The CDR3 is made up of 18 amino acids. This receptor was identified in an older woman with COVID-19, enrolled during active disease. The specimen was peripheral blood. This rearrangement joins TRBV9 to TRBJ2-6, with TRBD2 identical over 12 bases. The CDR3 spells CANSPGLAGNSGANVLTF. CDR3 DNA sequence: TGTGCCAACAGCCCCGGACTAGCGGGGAACTCTGGGGCCAACGTCCTGACTTTC.